This T cell receptor beta chain comes out of a study of control samples from healthy donors and cancer patients. The CDR3 is made up of 14 amino acids. Trimming removed 5 bases from V and 2 bases from J, with 10 bases in between. CDR1 is LNHDA and CDR2 is SQIVND in the germline V gene (reference sequence). Clones were read by immunoSEQ multiplex PCR, and TCRdb kept only the in-frame ones, dropping some. The sample gives 150,000 or so clones, 93% of which show up once; roughly 5.7% is in the top ten. This clone is a singleton in its sample. Material: blood. The sequence came from a man between 18 and 35 years old in good health. V and J are TRBV19 and TRBJ1-5; D unclear. CDR3 coding DNA: TGTGCCAGTAGTGCAACTGATCGCAATCAGCCCCAGCATTTT. It encodes CASSATDRNQPQHF.